The entry that follows covers one T cell receptor beta chain sequence. This specimen belongs to a study of blood T cell repertoires in COVID-19. For the study at large: Samples representing acute and convalescent COVID-19 were sourced from the United States, Italy and Spain. In each case, the material was cDNA or gDNA derived from T cells, B-cell-depleted T cells, or PBMCs.

Original handling: Researchers report that nucleated cell counts were estimated from reference gene primer amplification. This table comes from immunoSEQ multiplex PCR, and its TCRdb copy is limited to in-frame clones, with some not included. That table supplies the V and J calls and clone size; D and trimming were determined from the DNA. Of over 200,000 clones listed, roughly 80% are singletons. The germline CDR1 and CDR2 sequences are MNHEY and SVGAGI. CDR3 length: 15 amino acids. V lost 4 bases to trimming and J lost 5 bases; unmatched junction nucleotides: 7. The receptor was isolated from a woman aged 80 or over with active or convalescent COVID-19. Sequencing input: peripheral blood. The chain combines TRBV6-5 with TRBJ2-5; 10 nucleotides align to TRBD1. This CDR3 reads CASSFHGTGVETQYF. CDR3 nucleotides: TGTGCCAGCAGTTTTCACGGGACAGGGGTGGAGACCCAGTACTTC.